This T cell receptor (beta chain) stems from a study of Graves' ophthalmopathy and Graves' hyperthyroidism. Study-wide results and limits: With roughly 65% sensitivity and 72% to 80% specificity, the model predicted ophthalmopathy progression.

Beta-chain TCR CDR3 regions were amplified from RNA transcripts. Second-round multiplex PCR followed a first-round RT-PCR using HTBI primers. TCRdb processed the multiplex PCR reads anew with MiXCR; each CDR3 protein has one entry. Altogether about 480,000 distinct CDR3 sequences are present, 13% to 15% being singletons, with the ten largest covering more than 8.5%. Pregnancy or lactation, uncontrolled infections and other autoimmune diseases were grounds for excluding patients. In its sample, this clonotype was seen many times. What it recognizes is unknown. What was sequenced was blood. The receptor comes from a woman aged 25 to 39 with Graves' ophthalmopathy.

CDR3: CASSRLGRTENGYTF. The CDR3 nucleotides read TGTGCCAGCAGTAGACTCGGACGGACGGAGAATGGCTACACCTTC. The chain combines TRBV12-3 or TRBV12-4 with TRBJ1-2; no reliable D call. V lost 5 bases to trimming and J lost 6 bases, with 19 bases between them. The CDR3 covers 15 residues.